One and the same sample provided the 24 T cell receptor beta chains below, sequenced in a study of neoadjuvant anti-PD-1 for oral cavity cancer. Repertoires were generated with immunoSEQ multiplex PCR, while TCRdb's copy carries only in-frame clones and drops some. The data hold about 15,000 clones, with about 64% observed a single time. Sequencing used PBMCs, obtained before nivolumab (anti-PD-1) treatment. These TCRs come from a person between 40 and 79 years old with oral cavity squamous cell carcinoma.

This rearrangement joins TRBV6-5 to TRBJ2-5, with D perhaps TRBD2 (6 bases). V gave up 2 bases and J gave up 7 bases, with 14 bases separating them. Looked up from germline, CDR1 is MNHEY and CDR2 is SVGAGI. The CDR3 length is 14 residues. DNA of the CDR3: TGTGCCAGCAGTTACGTCCGGGAGCGCGGGACCCAGTACTTC. Translation: CASSYVRERGTQYF.

This clone was found a few times. The V gene is TRBV9, the J gene TRBJ2-2, with D tentatively TRBD1 (5 bases). The CDR3 spans 13 residues. Germline CDR1 SGDLS, CDR2 YYNGEE. Trimming took off 0 bases at V and 5 bases at J, with 5 bases between the two ends. The CDR3 DNA reads as TGTGCCAGCAGCGTAGCAGGGACCGGGGAGCTGTTTTTT. Its translation is CASSVAGTGELFF.

The V gene is TRBV9, the J gene TRBJ1-3; D is possibly TRBD1 (5 bases). The CDR3 totals 14 residues. The ends were cut back, 2 bases at V and 4 bases at J, with 10 bases in the middle. CDR1 is SGDLS, CDR2 YYNGEE, per germline. In nucleotides, the CDR3 is TGTGCCAGCAGCGTCCAGGGCCCCGGAAACACCATATATTTT. Its translation: CASSVQGPGNTIYF.

To note about this clone: This specimen includes other DNA sequences encoding the same CDR3. This chain joins TRBV11-2 and TRBJ1-4; TRBD1 matches 10 bases. V dropped 3 bases and J dropped 6; count of bases not matched to a gene: 1. Germline loops: CDR1 SGHAT, CDR2 FQNNGV. This CDR3 has 14 residues. The CDR3 bases are TGTGCCAGCAGCTTGGGACAGGGGTATGAAAAACTGTTTTTT. Its translation is CASSLGQGYEKLFF.

The chain couples TRBV7-8 to TRBJ2-7; 10 positions agree with TRBD2. Losses at the gene ends were 5 bases for V and 5 bases for J; bases not matched to a gene: 18. The CDR3 runs to 18 residues. In germline, CDR1 is SGHVS, CDR2 FQNEAQ. CDR3 amino acids: CASSKQGRTLAGVNEQYF. CDR3 coding DNA: TGTGCCAGCAGCAAACAAGGAAGAACCCTAGCGGGAGTGAACGAGCAGTACTTC.

V is TRBV7-9 and J is TRBJ1-2; D might be TRBD1 (6 bases). Germline lookup yields CDR1 SEHNR and CDR2 FQNEAQ (reference sequence). There are 13 residues in the CDR3. Trimming removed 1 base at V and 8 bases at J, with 11 bases between. This CDR3 is CASSLEAGAGYTF. CDR3 coding DNA: TGTGCCAGCAGCTTAGAGGCAGGGGCCGGCTACACCTTC.

This rearrangement joins TRBV7-9 to TRBJ2-5, with TRBD1 identical over 7 bases. Germline V gives CDR1 SEHNR, CDR2 FQNEAQ (reference sequence). Losses at the gene ends were 3 bases for V and 5 bases for J; bases not matched to a gene: 6. The CDR3 has 14 residues. The CDR3 here is CASSLSQGQETQYF. DNA of the CDR3: TGTGCCAGCAGCTTGTCACAGGGGCAGGAGACCCAGTACTTC.

This chain links TRBV11-2 with TRBJ2-1; 7 nucleotides line up with TRBD2. After removal of 2 bases from V and 12 bases from J, the junction contained 4 bases not matched to a gene. This CDR3 comprises 12 residues. Germline lookup yields CDR1 SGHAT and CDR2 FQNNGV. CDR3 residues: CASSLLAARQFF. In nucleotides, the CDR3 is TGTGCCAGCAGCTTACTAGCGGCTAGGCAGTTCTTC.

This chain connects TRBV6-5 to TRBJ2-1, with 9 bases fitting TRBD2. Trimming removed 0 bases from V and 10 bases from J; junction bases left unmatched: 7. The length of the CDR3 is 15 residues. Germline V gene lookup returns CDR1 MNHEY and CDR2 SVGAGI. The CDR3 loop reads CASSYSVRAGGEQFF. The CDR3 nucleotides read TGTGCCAGCAGTTACTCGGTACGAGCGGGAGGCGAGCAGTTCTTC.

This clone was observed a few times. The J gene is TRBJ1-5, the V gene TRBV19, with 7 bases lining up with TRBD1. Germline CDR1 reads LNHDA; CDR2 reads SQIVND (reference sequence). The CDR3 runs 16 residues. Trimming cost V 0 bases and J 1 base; bases outside gene matches: 3. The CDR3 DNA reads TGTGCCAGTAGTATAGATCCGGGACAGAGCAATCAGCCCCAGCATTTT. This encodes CASSIDPGQSNQPQHF. The full variable domain, rest sourced from reference TRBV19 and TRBJ1-5, is DGGITQSPKYLFRKEGQNVTLSCEQNLNHDAMYWYRQDPGQGLRLIYYSQIVNDFQKGDIAEGYSVSREKKESFPLTVTSAQKNPTAFYLCASSIDPGQSNQPQHFGDGTRLSIL.

J is TRBJ2-2 and V is TRBV30; D may be TRBD1 (7 bases). Germline CDR1 is GTSNPN and CDR2 is SVGIG (reference sequence). V lost 0 bases, J lost 7 bases, and 15 bases lay in between. CDR3 length: 15 amino acids. CDR3 in DNA: TGTGCCTGGAGTGTAGGAGGGGACAGAGTCGGGGAGCTGTTTTTT. Its translation is CAWSVGGDRVGELFF.

This chain connects TRBV5-4 to TRBJ1-1, with D unclear. The CDR3 length is 15 residues. With 4 bases removed from V and 7 bases from J, the gap between germline ends came to 20 bases. CDR1 SGHNT and CDR2 YYREEE come from the germline V gene (reference sequence). The CDR3 here is CASSAPEAGPLEAFF. CDR3 sequence (DNA): TGTGCCAGCAGCGCCCCCGAGGCAGGCCCCCTTGAAGCTTTCTTT.

The rearrangement joins TRBV2 to TRBJ1-1; D might be TRBD1 (5 bases). V lost 5 bases to trimming and J lost 1 base, with 11 bases between them. CDR1 is SNHLY, CDR2 FYNNEI, per germline. CDR3 length equals 14 residues. The DNA for the CDR3 is TGTGCCAGCAGTTTCGGGACGGGGAACACTGAAGCTTTCTTT. Amino acids: CASSFGTGNTEAFF. The entire variable domain, with the rest obtained from reference TRBV2 and TRBJ1-1, is as follows: EPEVTQTPSHQVTQMGQEVILRCVPISNHLYFYWYRQILGQKVEFLVSFYNNEISEKSEIFDDQFSVERPDGSNFTLKIRSTKLEDSAMYFCASSFGTGNTEAFFGQGTRLTVV.

This clone was found a few times. This rearrangement joins TRBV19 to TRBJ2-5; TRBD2 matches 7 bases. Germline assignment: CDR1 LNHDA and CDR2 SQIVND (reference sequence). V lost 6 bases to trimming and J lost 2 bases; unmatched junction nucleotides: 6. The CDR3 runs to 14 residues. The CDR3 nucleotides are TGTGCCAGTAGCCCATGGGGGGGACAAGAGACCCAGTACTTC. This translates into CASSPWGGQETQYF.

The chain employs TRBV11-2 and TRBJ2-7, with unresolved D. Germline V lookup: CDR1 SGHAT, CDR2 FQNNGV. Trimming shortened V by 5 bases and J by 6 bases, and 26 bases separated the two germline ends. CDR3 length equals 17 residues. The CDR3 sequence: CASSLTPASSLGGEQYF. Here the CDR3 DNA reads TGTGCCAGCAGCCTCACCCCCGCCTCATCCTTGGGCGGCGAGCAGTACTTC.

The chain uses TRBV7-6 and TRBJ1-1; 7 nucleotides match TRBD1. V dropped 5 bases and J dropped 1; count of bases not matched to a gene: 4. This CDR3 is built from 14 residues. Germline assignment: CDR1 SGHVS and CDR2 FNYEAQ. The CDR3 DNA reads as TGTGCCAGCAGCCTACGGACAGGGAACACTGAAGCTTTCTTT. Protein sequence: CASSLRTGNTEAFF.

This chain uses TRBV6-5 with TRBJ1-2; 7 bases are shared with TRBD1. With 8 bases clipped from V and 5 bases from J, the junction kept 5 bases outside the gene matches. The germline V gene has CDR1 MNHEY and CDR2 SVGAGI. The CDR3 has 12 amino acids. The CDR3: CASHQGGYGYTF. The CDR3 DNA is TGTGCCAGCCATCAGGGGGGGTATGGCTACACCTTC.

The rearrangement uses TRBV10-1 and TRBJ2-7; unclear D gene. The CDR3 has 12 amino acids. V gave up 6 bases and J gave up 6 bases, with 12 bases separating them. Per the germline V gene, CDR1 is WNHNN and CDR2 is SYGVQD (reference sequence). The CDR3 DNA follows: TGCGCCAGCAGCCCCGACCGGTTCGAGCAGTACTTC. Translated: CASSPDRFEQYF.

This clone was detected only a few times. The V and J genes are TRBV6-5 and TRBJ1-1; no clear D gene. Germline V lookup: CDR1 MNHEY, CDR2 SVGAGI. The CDR3 has 16 amino acids. V lost 0 bases, J lost 0 bases, and 11 bases lay in between. This CDR3 reads CASSYSWVFLNTEAFF. CDR3 DNA: TGTGCCAGCAGTTACTCGTGGGTGTTCTTGAACACTGAAGCTTTCTTT.

The chain recombines TRBV30 with TRBJ1-5; D is possibly TRBD1 (5 bases). Trimming pared 2 bases from V and 6 bases from J, leaving 14 bases between. This CDR3 spans 14 amino acids. Germline CDR1 GTSNPN, CDR2 SVGIG (reference sequence). CDR3 sequence: CAWSNSGRGQPQHF. CDR3 nucleotide sequence: TGTGCCTGGAGTAATTCGGGGAGGGGTCAGCCCCAGCATTTT. Filled out from reference TRBV30 and TRBJ1-5, the complete variable domain reads SQTIHQWPATLVQPVGSPLSLECTVEGTSNPNLYWYRQAAGRGLQLLFYSVGIGQISSEVPQNLSASRPQDRQFILSSKKLLLSDSGFYLCAWSNSGRGQPQHFGDGTRLSIL.

This clone appeared a few times. V gene TRBV5-4 combines with J gene TRBJ2-5; tentative D call: TRBD1 (5 bases). The germline gives CDR1 SGHNT, CDR2 YYREEE (reference sequence). The CDR3 loop spans 14 amino acids. Trimming took 4 bases from V and 2 from J, leaving 12 bases between them. The chain's CDR3 is CASSPRQLQETQYF. The CDR3 region has the DNA TGTGCCAGCAGCCCGCGACAGTTGCAAGAGACCCAGTACTTC.

V and J are TRBV2 and TRBJ2-2, with 14 bases lining up with TRBD2. V lost 3 bases to trimming and J lost 5 bases; unmatched junction nucleotides: 2. The germline V gene has CDR1 SNHLY and CDR2 FYNNEI. The CDR3 loop spans 16 amino acids. CDR3 residues: CASSEGLAGVTGELFF. The CDR3 nucleotides are TGTGCCAGCAGTGAGGGACTAGCGGGAGTTACCGGGGAGCTGTTTTTT.

In this sample, this clone turned up a few times. The chain couples TRBV2 to TRBJ1-5; no reliable D call. The length of the CDR3 is 14 residues. Deletions cut 6 bases from V and 1 base from J, with 10 bases between. Looked up from germline, CDR1 is SNHLY and CDR2 is FYNNEI. The CDR3 loop is CASRTRGSNQPQHF. CDR3 sequence (DNA): TGTGCCAGCAGAACGCGCGGGAGCAATCAGCCCCAGCATTTT.

The chain employs TRBV11-2 and TRBJ2-3, with TRBD2 as a possible D gene (6 bases). From germline, CDR1 is SGHAT and CDR2 FQNNGV. This CDR3 is built from 15 residues. Trimming removed 5 bases from V and 9 bases from J, with 21 bases in between. This CDR3 is CASSRGGAPTSTQYF. The CDR3 DNA is TGTGCCAGCAGCAGAGGAGGGGCCCCCACTTCCACGCAGTATTTT.